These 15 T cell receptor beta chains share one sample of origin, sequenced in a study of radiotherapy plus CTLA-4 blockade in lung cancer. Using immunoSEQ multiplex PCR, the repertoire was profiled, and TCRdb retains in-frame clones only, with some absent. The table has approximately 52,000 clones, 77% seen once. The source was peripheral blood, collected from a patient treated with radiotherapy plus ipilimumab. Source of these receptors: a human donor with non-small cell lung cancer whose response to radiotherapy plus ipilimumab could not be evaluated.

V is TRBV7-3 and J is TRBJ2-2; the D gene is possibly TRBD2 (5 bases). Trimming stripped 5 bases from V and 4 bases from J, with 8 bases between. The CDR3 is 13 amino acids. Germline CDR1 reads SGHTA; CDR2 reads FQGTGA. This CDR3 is CASSPRGTGELFF. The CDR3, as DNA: TGTGCCAGCAGCCCACGGGGCACCGGGGAGCTGTTTTTT.

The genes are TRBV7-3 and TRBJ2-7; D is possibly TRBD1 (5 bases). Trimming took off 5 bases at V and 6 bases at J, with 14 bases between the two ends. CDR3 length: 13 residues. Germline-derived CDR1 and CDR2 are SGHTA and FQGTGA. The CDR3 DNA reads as TGTGCCAGCAGCAATGGGGCTACCTCCGAGCAGTACTTC. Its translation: CASSNGATSEQYF.

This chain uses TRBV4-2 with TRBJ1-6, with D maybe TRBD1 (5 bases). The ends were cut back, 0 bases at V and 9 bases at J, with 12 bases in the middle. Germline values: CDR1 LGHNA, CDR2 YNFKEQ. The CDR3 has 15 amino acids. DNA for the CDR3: TGTGCCAGCAGCCAAGAGGGGGGTAGTAGTTCACCCCTCCACTTT. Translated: CASSQEGGSSSPLHF.

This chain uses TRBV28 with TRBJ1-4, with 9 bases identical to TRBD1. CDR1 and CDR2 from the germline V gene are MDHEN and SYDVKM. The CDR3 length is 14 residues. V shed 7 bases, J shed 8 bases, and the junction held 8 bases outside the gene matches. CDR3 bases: TGTGCCAGCAAAACCGGGACAGGGTTGGAAAAACTGTTTTTT. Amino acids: CASKTGTGLEKLFF.

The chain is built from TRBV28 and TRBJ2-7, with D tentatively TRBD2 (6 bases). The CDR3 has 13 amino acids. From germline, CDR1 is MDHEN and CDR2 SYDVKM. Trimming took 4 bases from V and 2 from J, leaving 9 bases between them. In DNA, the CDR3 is TGTGCCAGCAGTTCGGGGGTTCCCTACGAGCAGTACTTC. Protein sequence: CASSSGVPYEQYF.

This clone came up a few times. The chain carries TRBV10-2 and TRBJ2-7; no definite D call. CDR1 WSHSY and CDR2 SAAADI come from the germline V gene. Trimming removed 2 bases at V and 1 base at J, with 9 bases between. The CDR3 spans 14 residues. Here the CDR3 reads CASSEPSLSYEQYF. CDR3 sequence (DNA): TGCGCCAGCAGTGAGCCGAGTTTGTCCTACGAGCAGTACTTC.

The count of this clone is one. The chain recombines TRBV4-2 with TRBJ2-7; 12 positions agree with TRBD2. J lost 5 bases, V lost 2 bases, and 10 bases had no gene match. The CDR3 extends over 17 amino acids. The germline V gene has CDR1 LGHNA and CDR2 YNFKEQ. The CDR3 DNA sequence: TGTGCCAGCAGCCAACAAACCTCTAGCGGGGGGGTCCACGAGCAGTACTTC. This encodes CASSQQTSSGGVHEQYF.

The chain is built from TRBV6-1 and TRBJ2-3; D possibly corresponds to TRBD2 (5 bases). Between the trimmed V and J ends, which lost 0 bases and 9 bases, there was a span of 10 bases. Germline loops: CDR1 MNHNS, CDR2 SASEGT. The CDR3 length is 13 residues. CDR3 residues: CASSEARETTQYF. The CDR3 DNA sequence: TGTGCCAGCAGTGAAGCAAGGGAGACAACGCAGTATTTT.

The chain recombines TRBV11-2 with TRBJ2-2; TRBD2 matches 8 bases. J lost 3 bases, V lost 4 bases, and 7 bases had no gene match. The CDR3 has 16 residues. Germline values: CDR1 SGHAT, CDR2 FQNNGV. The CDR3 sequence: CASSSGGSGDTGELFF. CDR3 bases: TGTGCCAGCAGCTCCGGGGGTAGCGGGGACACCGGGGAGCTGTTTTTT. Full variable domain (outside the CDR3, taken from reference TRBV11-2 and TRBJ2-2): EAGVAQSPRYKIIEKRQSVAFWCNPISGHATLYWYQQILGQGPKLLIQFQNNGVVDDSQLPKDRFSAERLKGVDSTLKIQPAKLEDSAVYLCASSSGGSGDTGELFFGEGSRLTVL.

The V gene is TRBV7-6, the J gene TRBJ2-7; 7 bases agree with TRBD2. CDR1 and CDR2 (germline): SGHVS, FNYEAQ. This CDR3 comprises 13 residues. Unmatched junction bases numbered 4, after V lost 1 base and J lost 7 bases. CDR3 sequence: CASSLVGGEEQYF. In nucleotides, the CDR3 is TGTGCCAGCAGCTTAGTGGGAGGGGAAGAGCAGTACTTC.

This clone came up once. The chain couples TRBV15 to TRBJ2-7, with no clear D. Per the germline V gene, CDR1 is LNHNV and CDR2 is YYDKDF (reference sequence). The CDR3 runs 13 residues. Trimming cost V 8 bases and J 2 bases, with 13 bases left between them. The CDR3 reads CATSKDLPYEQYF. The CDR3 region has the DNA TGTGCCACCTCGAAAGATCTACCCTACGAGCAGTACTTC.

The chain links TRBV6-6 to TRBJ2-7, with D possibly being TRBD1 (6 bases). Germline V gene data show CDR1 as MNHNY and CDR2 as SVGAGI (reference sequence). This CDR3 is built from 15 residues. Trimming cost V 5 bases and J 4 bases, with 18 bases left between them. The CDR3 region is CASSQGHSLEYEQYF. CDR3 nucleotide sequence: TGTGCCAGCAGTCAGGGGCATAGTCTTGAGTACGAGCAGTACTTC.

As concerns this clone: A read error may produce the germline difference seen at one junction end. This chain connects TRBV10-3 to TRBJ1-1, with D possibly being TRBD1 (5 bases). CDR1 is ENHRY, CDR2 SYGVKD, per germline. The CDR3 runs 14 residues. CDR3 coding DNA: TGTGCCATCAGTGAGTCGATCCAGGGAGGGATGTGGGTCTTT. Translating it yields CAISESIQGGMWVF.

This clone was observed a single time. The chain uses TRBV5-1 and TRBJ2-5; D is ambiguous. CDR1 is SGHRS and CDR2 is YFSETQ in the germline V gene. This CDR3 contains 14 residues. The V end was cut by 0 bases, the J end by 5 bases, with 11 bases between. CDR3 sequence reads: CASSLGRHGETQYF. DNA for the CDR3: TGCGCCAGCAGCTTGGGACGGCACGGGGAGACCCAGTACTTC.

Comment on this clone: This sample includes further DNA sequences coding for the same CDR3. The CDR3 spells CASSYWGLQNTEAFF. The CDR3 nucleotides read TGTGCCAGCAGTTACTGGGGGCTTCAGAACACTGAAGCTTTCTTT. The chain combines TRBV6-5 with TRBJ1-1, with D maybe TRBD1 (6 bases). CDR3 length: 15 residues. CDR1 MNHEY and CDR2 SVGAGI come from the germline V gene. The V gene lost 1 base and the J gene lost 1 base, with 10 bases spanning the gap.